A single sample gave rise to the 10 T cell receptor beta chains below, sequenced in a study of T-cell memory formation after mild COVID-19. Each CDR3 protein gets one entry after TCRdb re-called the 5' RACE reads with MiXCR. Altogether around 440,000 distinct CDR3 sequences are present, 15% to 20% being singletons, with the ten largest covering more than 9%. The sample consisted of PBMCs or a T cell subset sorted from them (not recorded which). These receptors originate from an adult woman who had mild COVID-19 (a few samples of this study predate the infection). Cell type and time point are not known.

V is TRBV5-1 and J is TRBJ1-1; D might be TRBD1 (6 bases). The CDR3 is 13 amino acids. Trimming removed 2 bases at V and 4 bases at J, with 9 bases between. The germline CDR1 and CDR2 sequences are SGHRS and YFSETQ. The CDR3 is CASSFGQSTEAFF. The CDR3 nucleotides are TGCGCCAGCAGCTTTGGACAGAGCACTGAAGCTTTCTTT.

This clonotype appeared many times. J is TRBJ2-3 and V is TRBV5-1; 9 nucleotides match TRBD1. This CDR3 is built from 15 residues. Germline values: CDR1 SGHRS, CDR2 YFSETQ. Trimming took 3 bases from V and 3 from J; bases not matched to a gene: 5. The CDR3, as DNA: TGCGCCAGCAGCTCACAGGGGGCCAGAACAGATACGCAGTATTTT. Residues: CASSSQGARTDTQYF.

The chain recombines TRBV4-1 with TRBJ2-5; D call uncertain. Germline V lookup: CDR1 MGHRA, CDR2 YSYEKL. The CDR3 contains 13 residues. V lost 0 bases, J lost 7 bases, and 9 bases lay in between. Written as DNA, the CDR3 is TGCGCCAGCAGCCAAGACCCGACCGGGACCCAGTACTTC. Translating gives CASSQDPTGTQYF.

This chain connects TRBV7-2 to TRBJ2-1; no reliable D call. Germline CDR1 reads SGHTA; CDR2 reads FQGNSA. V shed 5 bases and J shed 3 bases, with 8 bases lying between them. The CDR3 is 13 amino acids. The CDR3 region is CASSPQYYNEQFF. The CDR3 DNA is TGTGCCAGCAGCCCGCAATACTACAATGAGCAGTTCTTC.

The rearrangement uses TRBV5-4 and TRBJ1-2, with D tentatively TRBD1 (5 bases). The CDR3 has 15 amino acids. CDR1 SGHNT and CDR2 YYREEE come from the germline V gene (reference sequence). V was trimmed by 4 bases and J by 8 bases, leaving 21 bases between them. Here the CDR3 reads CASSPVGPAVGGYTF. For the CDR3, the DNA is TGTGCCAGCAGCCCCGTGGGACCCGCCGTGGGAGGCTACACCTTC.

The CDR3 loop is CASKGEAPYEQYF. The CDR3 DNA sequence: TGTGCCAGCAAAGGGGAGGCCCCCTACGAGCAGTACTTC. The chain is built from TRBV7-9 and TRBJ2-7; maybe TRBD2 (6 bases). The ends were cut back, 7 bases at V and 2 bases at J, with 12 bases in the middle. Germline loops: CDR1 SEHNR, CDR2 FQNEAQ (reference sequence). The CDR3 consists of 13 residues.

This clonotype appeared a few times. The gene calls are TRBV18 and TRBJ1-1; possibly TRBD1 for D (5 bases). The CDR3 runs 17 residues. Deletions cut 2 bases from V and 1 base from J, with 17 bases between. Germline CDR1 KGHSH, CDR2 LQKENI. The CDR3 nucleotides read TGTGCCAGCTCACCAAATACGCCCGGGACCGCGAACACTGAAGCTTTCTTT. Translation gives CASSPNTPGTANTEAFF.

The genes are TRBV5-1 and TRBJ1-1; D unclear. This CDR3 has 15 residues. Trimming shortened V by 5 bases and J by 0 bases, and 14 bases separated the two germline ends. Per the germline V gene, CDR1 is SGHRS and CDR2 is YFSETQ. CDR3 sequence: CASRPRAEMNTEAFF. The CDR3 coding sequence is TGCGCCAGCAGACCTAGGGCAGAGATGAACACTGAAGCTTTCTTT.

This clonotype has a count of ten or more. The genes are TRBV29-1 and TRBJ2-2; TRBD2 matches at 12 bases. From germline, CDR1 is SQVTM and CDR2 ANQGSEA. V shed 4 bases, J shed 5 bases, and the junction held 14 bases outside the gene matches. The CDR3 has 18 amino acids. CDR3 bases: TGCAGCGTTGGACTCCGGCTAGCGGGAGGGCCGAGGACCGGGGAGCTGTTTTTT. As protein: CSVGLRLAGGPRTGELFF.

The genes are TRBV7-9 and TRBJ2-7; maybe TRBD1 (8 bases). This CDR3 contains 15 residues. Germline V gives CDR1 SEHNR, CDR2 FQNEAQ (reference sequence). Trimming cost V 5 bases and J 5 bases, with 19 bases left between them. Here the CDR3 reads CASSPTAGQENEQYF. CDR3 bases: TGTGCCAGCAGCCCCACAGCGGGACAGGAGAACGAGCAGTACTTC. Using reference TRBV7-9 and TRBJ2-7 for the parts outside the CDR3, the full variable domain is DTGVSQNPRHKITKRGQNVTFRCDPISEHNRLYWYRQTLGQGPEFLTYFQNEAQLEKSRLLSDRFSAERPKGSFSTLEIQRTEQGDSAMYLCASSPTAGQENEQYFGPGTRLTVT.